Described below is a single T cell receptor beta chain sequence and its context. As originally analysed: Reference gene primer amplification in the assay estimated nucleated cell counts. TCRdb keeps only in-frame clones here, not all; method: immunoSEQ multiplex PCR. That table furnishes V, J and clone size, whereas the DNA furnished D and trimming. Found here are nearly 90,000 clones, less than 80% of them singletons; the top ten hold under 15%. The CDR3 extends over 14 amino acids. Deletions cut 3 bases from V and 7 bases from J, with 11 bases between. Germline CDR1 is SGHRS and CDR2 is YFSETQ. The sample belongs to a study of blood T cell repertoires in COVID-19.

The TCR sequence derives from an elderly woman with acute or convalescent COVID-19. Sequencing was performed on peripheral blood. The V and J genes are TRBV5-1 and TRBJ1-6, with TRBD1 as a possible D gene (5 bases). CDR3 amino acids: CASSSPGDNSPLHF. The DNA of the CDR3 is TGCGCCAGCAGCTCCCCGGGGGACAATTCACCCCTCCACTTT.